This record covers a single T cell receptor beta chain. There are a few counts of this clone. Its antigen is not yet known. No much larger clone exists at a distance of one base, and base qualities are not known. The source of the sample is a study of metastatic and nonmetastatic thyroid tumors (dated by TCRdb to about 2020). Regarding the complete study: For patients with malignant and with benign thyroid disease, the researchers compared repertoires between peripheral blood samples and tumor or nodule tissue samples. The research as a whole found: TCR beta diversity was reported as significantly higher in malignant tumors than in benign nodules, in both blood and tumor samples.

The CDR3 goes from the cysteine to the phenylalanine over 15 residues. Left in the record is the CDR3 DNA by itself, 45 bases read in frame from the first base. V lost 3 bases and J lost 1 base; the stretch between them is 10 bases long. CDR1 and CDR2, per the germline V gene, are MNHNS and SASEGT. The library was generated by PCR. The instrument was an Illumina HiSeq 4000. The TCR beta-chain CDR3 region of each patient was profiled by high-throughput sequencing. The authors' analysis ran thus. CDR3 differences across clinicopathological groups were used to build a classifier for discriminating distant-metastatic papillary thyroid cancer patients. Repertoire diversity was assessed with the Shannon index, and tumor-blood repertoire similarity with the Morisita-Horn index. TCRdb cleaned the public reads at Q25 with fastp, built clones with MiXCR and kept in-frame beta chains. Clone size and V and J calls follow TCRdb, not the original study. Recorded for this sample are under 45,000 clones; roughly a third of them occurred a single time. Roughly 22% of the sample rests with the top ten.

None of the patients had been given any treatment before thyroid surgery. Patient clinical samples collected from about 2012 to 2018 were retrospectively analysed using T-cell receptor beta sequencing. The source of this sequence is a female donor with papillary thyroid cancer or a benign thyroid nodule (not recorded which). Some clones in this sample may be carry-over from other donors' samples. The rearranged chain carries TRBV6-1 and TRBJ2-1, with an unclear D gene assignment. Sequenced input: tumor tissue. The CDR3: CASSDSHGSYNEQFF. The DNA sequence is as follows: TGTGCCAGCAGTGACTCCCACGGATCCTACAATGAGCAGTTCTTC.